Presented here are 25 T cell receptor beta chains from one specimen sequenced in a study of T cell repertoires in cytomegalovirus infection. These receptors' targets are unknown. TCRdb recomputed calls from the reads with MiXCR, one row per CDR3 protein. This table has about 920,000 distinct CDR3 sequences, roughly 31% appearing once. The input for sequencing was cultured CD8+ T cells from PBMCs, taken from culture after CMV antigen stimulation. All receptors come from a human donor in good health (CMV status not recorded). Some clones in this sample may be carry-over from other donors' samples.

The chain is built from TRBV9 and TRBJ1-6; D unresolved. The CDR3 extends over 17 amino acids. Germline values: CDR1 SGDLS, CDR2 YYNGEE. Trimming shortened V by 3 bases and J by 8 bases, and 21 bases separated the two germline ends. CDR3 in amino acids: CASSDGGRLFWHSPLHF. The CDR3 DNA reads TGTGCCAGCAGCGACGGAGGCAGGCTTTTTTGGCATTCACCCCTCCACTTT.

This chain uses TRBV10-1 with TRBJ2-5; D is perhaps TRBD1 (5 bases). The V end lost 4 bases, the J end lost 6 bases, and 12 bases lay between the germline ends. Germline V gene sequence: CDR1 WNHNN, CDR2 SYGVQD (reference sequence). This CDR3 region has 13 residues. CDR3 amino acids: CASSGGREKTQYF. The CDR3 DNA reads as TGCGCCAGCAGTGGAGGCAGGGAAAAGACCCAGTACTTC.

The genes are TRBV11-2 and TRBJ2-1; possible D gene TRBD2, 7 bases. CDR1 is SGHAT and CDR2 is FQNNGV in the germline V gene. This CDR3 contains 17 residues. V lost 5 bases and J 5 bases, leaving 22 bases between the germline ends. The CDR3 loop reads CASSVYRGGGLNNEQFF. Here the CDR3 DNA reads TGTGCCAGCAGCGTTTATAGGGGGGGGGGATTAAACAATGAGCAGTTCTTC.

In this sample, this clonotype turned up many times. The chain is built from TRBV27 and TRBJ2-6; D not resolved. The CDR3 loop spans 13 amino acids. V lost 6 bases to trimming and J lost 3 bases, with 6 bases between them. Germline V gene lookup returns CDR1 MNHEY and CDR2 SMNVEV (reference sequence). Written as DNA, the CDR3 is TGTGCCAGCAGCTTACTTGGGGCCAACGTCCTGACTTTC. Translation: CASSLLGANVLTF.

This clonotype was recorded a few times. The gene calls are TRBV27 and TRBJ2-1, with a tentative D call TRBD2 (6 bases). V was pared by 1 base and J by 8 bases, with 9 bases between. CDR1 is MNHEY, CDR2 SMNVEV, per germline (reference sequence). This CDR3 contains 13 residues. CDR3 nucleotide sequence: TGTGCCAGCAGTTTATACGGGGGAGATGAGCAGTTCTTC. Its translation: CASSLYGGDEQFF.

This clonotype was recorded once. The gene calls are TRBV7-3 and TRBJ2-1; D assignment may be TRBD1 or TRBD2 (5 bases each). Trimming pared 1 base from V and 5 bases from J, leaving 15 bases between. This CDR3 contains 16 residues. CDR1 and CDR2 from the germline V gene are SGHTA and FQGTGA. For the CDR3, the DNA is TGTGCCAGCAGCTTAATTACAGGAGGCGTCCACAATGAGCAGTTCTTC. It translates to CASSLITGGVHNEQFF.

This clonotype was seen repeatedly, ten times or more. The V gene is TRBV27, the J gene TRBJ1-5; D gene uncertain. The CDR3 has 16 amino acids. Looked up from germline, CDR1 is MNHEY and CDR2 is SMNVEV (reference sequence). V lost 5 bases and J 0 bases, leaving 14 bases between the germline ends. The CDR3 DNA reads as TGTGCCAGCAGTCTGCAGGCTACCTATAGCAATCAGCCCCAGCATTTT. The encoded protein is CASSLQATYSNQPQHF.

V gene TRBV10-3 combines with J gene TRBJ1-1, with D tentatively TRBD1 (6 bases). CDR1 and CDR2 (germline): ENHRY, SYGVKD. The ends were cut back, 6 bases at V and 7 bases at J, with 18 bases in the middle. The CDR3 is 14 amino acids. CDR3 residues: CAIRTFGQSSEAFF. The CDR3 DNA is TGTGCCATCAGGACCTTTGGACAGAGCAGTGAAGCTTTCTTT.

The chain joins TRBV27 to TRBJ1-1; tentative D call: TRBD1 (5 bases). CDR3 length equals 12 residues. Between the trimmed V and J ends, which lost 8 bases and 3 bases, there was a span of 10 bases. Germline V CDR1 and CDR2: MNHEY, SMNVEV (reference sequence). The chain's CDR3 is CASGAGHTEAFF. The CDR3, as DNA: TGTGCCAGCGGGGCGGGGCACACTGAAGCTTTCTTT.

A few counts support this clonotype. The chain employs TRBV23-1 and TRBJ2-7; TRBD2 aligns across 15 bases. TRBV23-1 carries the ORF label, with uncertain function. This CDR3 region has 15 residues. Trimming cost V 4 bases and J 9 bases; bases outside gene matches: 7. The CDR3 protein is CASSPSLGLAGGQYV. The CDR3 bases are TGCGCCAGCAGTCCCAGCTTGGGACTAGCGGGGGGGCAGTACGTC.

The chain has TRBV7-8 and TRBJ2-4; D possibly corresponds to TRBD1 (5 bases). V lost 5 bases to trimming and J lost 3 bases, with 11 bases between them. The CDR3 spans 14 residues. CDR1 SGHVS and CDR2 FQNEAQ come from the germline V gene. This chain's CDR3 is CASSVRVGKNIQYF. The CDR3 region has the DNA TGTGCCAGCAGCGTCAGGGTGGGCAAAAACATTCAGTACTTC.

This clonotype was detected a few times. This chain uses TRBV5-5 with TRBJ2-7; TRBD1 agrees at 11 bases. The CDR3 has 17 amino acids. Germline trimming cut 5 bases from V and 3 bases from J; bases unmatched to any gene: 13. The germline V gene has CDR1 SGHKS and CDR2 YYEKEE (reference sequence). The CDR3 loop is CASRAGTGGILGYEQYF. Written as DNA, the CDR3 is TGTGCCAGCAGGGCCGGGACAGGGGGAATTCTGGGCTACGAGCAGTACTTC.

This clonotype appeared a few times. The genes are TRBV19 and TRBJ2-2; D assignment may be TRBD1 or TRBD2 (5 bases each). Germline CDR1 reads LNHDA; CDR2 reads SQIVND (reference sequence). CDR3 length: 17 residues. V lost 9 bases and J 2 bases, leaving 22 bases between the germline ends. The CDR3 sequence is CASAPSFRTGNTGELFF. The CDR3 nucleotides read TGTGCCAGCGCACCTAGCTTTCGAACAGGAAACACCGGGGAGCTGTTTTTT.

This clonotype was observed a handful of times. DNA for the CDR3: TGTGCCAGCAGCTCAACCCTAGCTTTAACGCAGTATTTT. Encoded protein: CASSSTLALTQYF. The chain combines TRBV7-9 with TRBJ2-3; D is possibly TRBD2 (5 bases). Trimming left V 4 bases short and J 9 bases short, with 14 bases between. Per the germline V gene, CDR1 is SEHNR and CDR2 is FQNEAQ (reference sequence). The CDR3 has 13 residues.

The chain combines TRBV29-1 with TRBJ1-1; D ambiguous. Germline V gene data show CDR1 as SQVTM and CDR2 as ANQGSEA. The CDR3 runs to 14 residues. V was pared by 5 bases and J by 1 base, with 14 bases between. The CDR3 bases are TGCAGCGTTTATAGCCGGGCAGGGAACACTGAAGCTTTCTTT. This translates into CSVYSRAGNTEAFF.

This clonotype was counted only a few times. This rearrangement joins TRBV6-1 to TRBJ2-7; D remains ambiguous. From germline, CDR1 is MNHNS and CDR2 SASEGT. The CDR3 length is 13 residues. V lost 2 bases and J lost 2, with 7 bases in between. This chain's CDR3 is CASSEIGAYEQYV. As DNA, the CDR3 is TGTGCCAGCAGTGAAATTGGGGCCTACGAGCAGTACGTC.

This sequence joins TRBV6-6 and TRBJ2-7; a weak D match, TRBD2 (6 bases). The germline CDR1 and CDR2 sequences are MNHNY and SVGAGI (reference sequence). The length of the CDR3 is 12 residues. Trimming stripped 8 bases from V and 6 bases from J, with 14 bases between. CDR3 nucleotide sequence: TGTGCCAGCGGAGGAGGGATCGTCGAGCAGTACGTC. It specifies CASGGGIVEQYV.

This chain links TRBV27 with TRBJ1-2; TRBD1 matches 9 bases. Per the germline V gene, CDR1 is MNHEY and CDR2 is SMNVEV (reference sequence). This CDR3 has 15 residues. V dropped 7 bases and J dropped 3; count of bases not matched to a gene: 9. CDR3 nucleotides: TGTGCCAGCAAAACAGGGGGCGGTGAGGACTATGGCTACACCTTC. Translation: CASKTGGGEDYGYTF.

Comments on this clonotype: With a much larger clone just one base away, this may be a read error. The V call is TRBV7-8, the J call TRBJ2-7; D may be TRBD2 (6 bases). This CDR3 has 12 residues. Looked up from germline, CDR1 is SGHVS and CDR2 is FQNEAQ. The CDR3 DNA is TGTGCCAACAGCTCCGGAGGGAGCGAGCAGTACTTC. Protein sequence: CANSSGGSEQYF. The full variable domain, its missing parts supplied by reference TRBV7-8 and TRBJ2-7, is GAGVSQSPRYKVAKRGQDVALRCDPISGHVSLFWYQQALGQGPEFLTYFQNEAQLDKSGLPSDRFFAERPEGSVSTLKIQRTQQEDSAVYLCANSSGGSEQYFGPGTRLTVT.

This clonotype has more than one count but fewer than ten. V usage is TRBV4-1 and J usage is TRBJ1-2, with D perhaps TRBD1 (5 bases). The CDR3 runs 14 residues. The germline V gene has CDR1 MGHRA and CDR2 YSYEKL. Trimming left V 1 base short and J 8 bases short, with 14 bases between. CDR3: CASSQGEGHQGYTF. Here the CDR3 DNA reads TGCGCCAGCAGCCAAGGTGAGGGGCATCAGGGCTACACCTTC.

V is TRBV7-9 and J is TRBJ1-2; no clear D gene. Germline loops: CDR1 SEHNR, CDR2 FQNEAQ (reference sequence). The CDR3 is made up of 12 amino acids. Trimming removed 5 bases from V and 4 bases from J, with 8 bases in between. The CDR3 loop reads CASSTQLYGYTF. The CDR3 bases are TGTGCCAGCAGCACACAGCTCTATGGCTACACCTTC.

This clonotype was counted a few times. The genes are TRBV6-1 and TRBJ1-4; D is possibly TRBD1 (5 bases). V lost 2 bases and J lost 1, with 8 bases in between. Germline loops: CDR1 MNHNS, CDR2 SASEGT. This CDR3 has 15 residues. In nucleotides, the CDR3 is TGTGCCAGCAGTGAATCCGGGGGAACTAATGAAAAACTGTTTTTT. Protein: CASSESGGTNEKLFF.

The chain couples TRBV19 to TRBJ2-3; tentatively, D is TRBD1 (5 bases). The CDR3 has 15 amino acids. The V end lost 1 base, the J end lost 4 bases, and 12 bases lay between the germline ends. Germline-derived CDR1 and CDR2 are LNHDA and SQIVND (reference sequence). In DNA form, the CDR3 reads TGTGCCAGTAGTATAGTCGGGCAGGGCCCAGATACGCAGTATTTT. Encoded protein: CASSIVGQGPDTQYF.

CDR3 DNA sequence: TGTGCCAGCAGCCAAGATTTTATGGGGGACAGGAGCGCAGATACGCAGTATTTT. Protein sequence: CASSQDFMGDRSADTQYF. J is TRBJ2-3 and V is TRBV4-2; 8 positions match TRBD1. The CDR3 spans 18 residues. Germline V gene lookup returns CDR1 LGHNA and CDR2 YNFKEQ. J gave up 4 bases and V 0 bases, and 12 bases lay outside the gene matches.

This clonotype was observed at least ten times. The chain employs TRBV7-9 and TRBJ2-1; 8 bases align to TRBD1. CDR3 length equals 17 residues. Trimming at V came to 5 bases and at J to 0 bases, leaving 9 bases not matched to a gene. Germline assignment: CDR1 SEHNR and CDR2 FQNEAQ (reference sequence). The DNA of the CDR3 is TGTGCCAGCAGCCCTAAGGGACAGGTGAGCTCCTACAATGAGCAGTTCTTC. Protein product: CASSPKGQVSSYNEQFF. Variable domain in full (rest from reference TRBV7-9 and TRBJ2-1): DTGVSQNPRHKITKRGQNVTFRCDPISEHNRLYWYRQTLGQGPEFLTYFQNEAQLEKSRLLSDRFSAERPKGSFSTLEIQRTEQGDSAMYLCASSPKGQVSSYNEQFFGPGTRLTVL.